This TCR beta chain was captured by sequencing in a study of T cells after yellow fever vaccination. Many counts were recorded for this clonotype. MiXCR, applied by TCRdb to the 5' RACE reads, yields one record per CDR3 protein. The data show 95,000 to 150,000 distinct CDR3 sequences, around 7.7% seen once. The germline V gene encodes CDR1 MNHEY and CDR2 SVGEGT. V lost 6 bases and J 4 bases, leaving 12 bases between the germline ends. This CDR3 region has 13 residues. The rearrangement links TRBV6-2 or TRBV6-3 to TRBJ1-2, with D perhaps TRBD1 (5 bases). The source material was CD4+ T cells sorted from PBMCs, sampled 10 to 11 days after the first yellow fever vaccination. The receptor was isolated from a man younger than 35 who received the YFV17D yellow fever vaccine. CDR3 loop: CASSLTGTYGYTF. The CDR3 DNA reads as TGTGCCAGCAGCCTAACCGGGACCTATGGCTACACCTTC.